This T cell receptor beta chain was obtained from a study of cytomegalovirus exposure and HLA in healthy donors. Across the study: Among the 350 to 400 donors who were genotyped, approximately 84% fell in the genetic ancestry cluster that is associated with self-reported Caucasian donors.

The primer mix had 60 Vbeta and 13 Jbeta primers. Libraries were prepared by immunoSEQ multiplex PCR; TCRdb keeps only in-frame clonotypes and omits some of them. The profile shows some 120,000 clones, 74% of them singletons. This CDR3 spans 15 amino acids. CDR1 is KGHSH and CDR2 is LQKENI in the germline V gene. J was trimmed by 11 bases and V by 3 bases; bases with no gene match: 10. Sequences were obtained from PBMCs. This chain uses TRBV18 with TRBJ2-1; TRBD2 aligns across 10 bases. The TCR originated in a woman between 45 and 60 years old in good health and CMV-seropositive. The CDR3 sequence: CASSPEGLAGVKQFF. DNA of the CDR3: TGTGCCAGCTCACCGGAGGGGCTAGCGGGGGTTAAGCAGTTCTTC.